A single sample gave rise to the 17 T cell receptor beta chains below, sequenced in a study of response to subunit inactivated influenza vaccine. TCRdb fed the RT-PCR reads into MiXCR, producing one record per CDR3 protein. The sample lists about 610,000 distinct CDR3 sequences, 12% to 15% occurring once. Sequenced material: PBMCs from blood, taken 12 days after vaccination. The receptors stem from a man aged 50-60 years who received an inactivated influenza vaccine.

This clonotype occurred a few times. The V gene is TRBV6-1, the J gene TRBJ2-2; 7 positions agree with TRBD1. Germline assignment: CDR1 MNHNS and CDR2 SASEGT. Germline trimming cut 4 bases from V and 2 bases from J; bases unmatched to any gene: 16. The CDR3 extends over 19 amino acids. The chain's CDR3 is CASSGGQKILLINTGELFF. CDR3 bases: TGTGCCAGCAGTGGGGGACAGAAAATCCTCTTAATCAACACCGGGGAGCTGTTTTTT.

The chain is built from TRBV10-3 and TRBJ1-1; 8 bases fit TRBD1. CDR1 and CDR2 from the germline V gene are ENHRY and SYGVKD. J gave up 4 bases and V 4 bases, and 2 bases lay outside the gene matches. The CDR3 contains 13 residues. The CDR3 is CAISGTGTTEAFF. CDR3 DNA sequence: TGTGCCATCAGTGGGACAGGGACCACTGAAGCTTTCTTT.

This clonotype occurred a few times. The chain recombines TRBV7-9 with TRBJ1-2; D gene ambiguous. V shed 5 bases and J shed 6 bases, with 16 bases lying between them. This CDR3 has 14 residues. Germline CDR1 and CDR2: SEHNR and FQNEAQ (reference sequence). The CDR3 reads CASSSLKGVDGYTF. CDR3 DNA: TGTGCCAGCAGCAGTTTAAAGGGTGTGGATGGCTACACCTTC.

At least ten counts were recorded for this clonotype. CDR3 sequence (DNA): TGCGCCAGCAGCCAAGATTTAGCGGGGGGGCGGGAGACCCAGTACTTC. This gives the protein CASSQDLAGGRETQYF. The chain joins TRBV4-1 to TRBJ2-5, with 11 positions matching TRBD2. CDR3 size: 16 residues. After removal of 0 bases from V and 5 bases from J, the junction contained 5 bases not matched to a gene. Germline values: CDR1 MGHRA, CDR2 YSYEKL.

V is TRBV12-3 or TRBV12-4 and J is TRBJ1-5; D unresolved. The CDR3 is 14 residues long. Trimming removed 6 bases at V and 0 bases at J, with 9 bases between. The CDR3 nucleotides are TGTGCCAGCAGCTTCAGCAGTAGCAATCAGCCCCAGCATTTT. Translating it yields CASSFSSSNQPQHF.

This clonotype was found a few times. V is TRBV10-2 and J is TRBJ2-1, with 7 bases matching TRBD2. Germline V gene sequence: CDR1 WSHSY, CDR2 SAAADI. CDR3 length: 14 amino acids. With 5 bases clipped from V and 1 base from J, the junction kept 2 bases outside the gene matches. The CDR3 protein is CASSWRESYNEQFF. For the CDR3, the DNA is TGCGCCAGCAGTTGGCGGGAGTCCTACAATGAGCAGTTCTTC.

The chain links TRBV28 to TRBJ1-5; D is undetermined. The CDR3 covers 12 residues. Trimming removed 10 bases at V and 4 bases at J, with 11 bases between. Germline V CDR1 and CDR2: MDHEN, SYDVKM. The CDR3 region has the DNA TGTGCCACCCGGAGTGGAAATCAGCCCCAGCATTTT. It encodes CATRSGNQPQHF.

This clonotype was seen more than once but under ten times. The rearrangement joins TRBV6-2 or TRBV6-3 to TRBJ2-6, with D perhaps matching TRBD1 or TRBD2 (6 bases each). The CDR3 loop spans 21 amino acids. The V and J ends lost 10 bases and 2 bases respectively, with 33 bases between them. Germline CDR1 reads MNHEY; CDR2 reads SVGEGT. The CDR3 reads CATRGTIHTGTGVAGANVLTF. DNA of the CDR3: TGTGCCACCAGAGGGACGATACATACAGGGACGGGAGTTGCTGGGGCCAACGTCCTGACTTTC.

This clonotype was counted many times. The chain uses TRBV5-5 and TRBJ1-5; D is unresolved. The CDR3 extends over 14 amino acids. Per the germline V gene, CDR1 is SGHKS and CDR2 is YYEKEE (reference sequence). With 0 bases removed from V and 6 bases from J, the gap between germline ends came to 10 bases. The CDR3 sequence is CASSLDGRGQPQHF. CDR3 DNA: TGTGCCAGCAGCTTGGATGGGCGAGGTCAGCCCCAGCATTTT.

There are a few counts of this clonotype. The rearrangement joins TRBV6-2 or TRBV6-3 to TRBJ2-7; D gene uncertain. V lost 2 bases and J lost 6, with 8 bases in between. The CDR3 is 12 residues long. Germline V CDR1 and CDR2: MNHEY, SVGEGT. In DNA form, the CDR3 reads TGTGCCAGCAGTTACGTCCAAGGCGAGCAGTACTTC. This encodes CASSYVQGEQYF.

The genes are TRBV4-1 and TRBJ2-2; 8 bases line up with TRBD1. Germline V CDR1 and CDR2: MGHRA, YSYEKL. The CDR3 length is 15 residues. V trimming: 6 bases; J trimming: 4 bases; junction bases outside the gene matches: 7. The CDR3 is CASRLQGVSTGELFF. Written as DNA, the CDR3 is TGCGCCAGCAGACTACAGGGGGTGAGCACCGGGGAGCTGTTTTTT.

This clonotype was detected only a few times. V is TRBV3-1 and J is TRBJ2-5, with 7 positions matching TRBD2. The CDR3 is made up of 15 amino acids. The V gene end was trimmed by 3 bases and the J gene end by 5 bases; junction bases not matched to a gene: 9. CDR1 LGHDT and CDR2 YNNKEL come from the germline V gene (reference sequence). The CDR3 loop reads CASSQRLAGTETQYF. In DNA form, the CDR3 reads TGTGCCAGCAGCCAGAGACTAGCCGGAACTGAGACCCAGTACTTC.

The chain links TRBV29-1 to TRBJ2-3; D unclear. Germline values: CDR1 SQVTM, CDR2 ANQGSEA. Trimming stripped 4 bases from V and 0 bases from J, with 11 bases between. The CDR3 runs 14 residues. The DNA for the CDR3 is TGCAGCGTTGCAGCGCGTGCTAGCACAGATACGCAGTATTTT. Protein: CSVAARASTDTQYF.

This clonotype was detected a few times. V and J are TRBV28 and TRBJ2-5; 8 bases line up with TRBD2. The CDR3 sequence is 15 residues long. The junction had 6 bases not matched to a gene; V was cut back by 2 bases and J by 4 bases. Germline V CDR1 and CDR2: MDHEN, SYDVKM. The CDR3 coding sequence is TGTGCCAGCAGTTTAGAGGTCCGGGGGGGAGAGACCCAGTACTTC. It specifies CASSLEVRGGETQYF.

In its sample, this clonotype was seen a few times. The chain links TRBV20-1 to TRBJ2-3; D remains ambiguous. The germline V gene has CDR1 DFQATT and CDR2 SNEGSKA (reference sequence). The V end was cut by 1 base, the J end by 8 bases, with 13 bases between. CDR3 size: 13 residues. CDR3 region: CSARVESVGTQYF. The DNA for the CDR3 is TGCAGTGCTAGAGTGGAGTCCGTGGGTACGCAGTATTTT.

The chain combines TRBV7-2 with TRBJ2-6; D is uncertain. CDR3 length: 16 residues. The V gene's germline CDR1 is SGHTA and CDR2 FQGNSA. The germline V and J ends were trimmed by 2 bases and 0 bases, with 8 bases remaining between them. CDR3 sequence: CASSLYWNSGANVLTF. Written as DNA, the CDR3 is TGTGCCAGCAGCTTATACTGGAACTCTGGGGCCAACGTCCTGACTTTC.

V is TRBV20-1 and J is TRBJ2-7, with 8 bases that match TRBD2. J was trimmed by 1 base and V by 5 bases; bases with no gene match: 7. The germline V gene has CDR1 DFQATT and CDR2 SNEGSKA (reference sequence). The CDR3 runs 14 residues. The CDR3: CSASKLAASYEQYF. DNA of the CDR3: TGCAGTGCTTCCAAACTAGCGGCTTCCTACGAGCAGTACTTC.